A single sample is the source of the 9 T cell receptor beta chains below, sequenced in a study of T cell responses to AZD1222 COVID-19 vaccine. The table came from immunoSEQ multiplex PCR; TCRdb's copy has only in-frame clones and leaves some out. The profile shows approximately 130,000 clones, roughly nine tenths of them singletons. The source was peripheral blood, collected on day 0 of AZD1222 vaccination. The receptors originated from an adult in good health.

The chain couples TRBV19 to TRBJ2-1; D unclear. V lost 4 bases to trimming and J lost 0 bases, with 10 bases between them. CDR1 is LNHDA, CDR2 SQIVND, per germline (reference sequence). The CDR3 runs 15 residues. In nucleotides, the CDR3 is TGTGCCAGTAGTAACCACCATAGCTCCTACAATGAGCAGTTCTTC. It encodes CASSNHHSSYNEQFF.

This chain links TRBV5-4 with TRBJ1-1; a possible D gene is TRBD1 (5 bases). The germline V gene encodes CDR1 SGHNT and CDR2 YYREEE (reference sequence). The V and J ends lost 4 bases and 0 bases respectively, with 13 bases between them. This CDR3 is 15 amino acids long. The CDR3, as DNA: TGTGCCAGCAGCACGTCCGGGGCGATGAACACTGAAGCTTTCTTT. Translation gives CASSTSGAMNTEAFF.

The rearrangement joins TRBV5-1 to TRBJ1-2; D perhaps matches TRBD1 (6 bases). Germline V gene lookup returns CDR1 SGHRS and CDR2 YFSETQ. V gave up 0 bases and J gave up 0 bases, with 12 bases separating them. This CDR3 contains 16 residues. The CDR3 sequence: CASSLVDSLSNYGYTF. CDR3 bases: TGCGCCAGCAGCTTGGTGGACAGCCTCTCTAACTATGGCTACACCTTC.

The chain has TRBV6-6 and TRBJ1-1, with D unresolved. There are 10 residues in the CDR3. Germline assignment: CDR1 MNHNY and CDR2 SVGAGI (reference sequence). Trimming took 8 bases from V and 8 from J, leaving 9 bases between them. The CDR3 nucleotides read TGTGCCAGCCGGGCCGCGGAAGCTTTCTTT. As protein: CASRAAEAFF.

To note about this clone: Different DNA sequences within this sample yield the same CDR3. V is TRBV30 and J is TRBJ1-5; no firm D call. Germline values: CDR1 GTSNPN, CDR2 SVGIG (reference sequence). The CDR3 runs 13 residues. V gave up 0 bases and J gave up 1 base, with 4 bases separating them. Here the CDR3 reads CAWSVGSNQPQHF. Written as DNA, the CDR3 is TGTGCCTGGAGTGTAGGCAGCAATCAGCCCCAGCATTTT.

The chain links TRBV7-8 to TRBJ2-3; 7 bases align to TRBD1. V lost 1 base to trimming and J lost 1 base; unmatched junction nucleotides: 11. Germline V gene data show CDR1 as SGHVS and CDR2 as FQNEAQ. This CDR3 has 18 residues. In DNA form, the CDR3 reads TGTGCCAGCAGCTTAGGCGGTGGAACAGGGGTTGGCACAGATACGCAGTATTTT. Protein product: CASSLGGGTGVGTDTQYF.

The chain carries TRBV19 and TRBJ1-6; TRBD1 aligns across 7 bases. The V and J ends lost 3 bases and 6 bases, in that order; junction bases with no gene match: 5. This CDR3 is 15 amino acids long. CDR1 is LNHDA and CDR2 is SQIVND in the germline V gene (reference sequence). CDR3 DNA sequence: TGTGCCAGTAGTATGCTGACAGGGACTAATTCACCCCTCCACTTT. It is translated as CASSMLTGTNSPLHF.

The rearrangement uses TRBV12-3 or TRBV12-4 and TRBJ2-2; no reliable D call. Trimming pared 5 bases from V and 3 bases from J, leaving 7 bases between. CDR3 length: 13 residues. CDR3 nucleotide sequence: TGTGCCAGCAGTCCCCGAGACACCGGGGAGCTGTTTTTT. Translation: CASSPRDTGELFF.

The rearrangement uses TRBV10-2 and TRBJ2-1; either TRBD1 or TRBD2 may supply D (7 bases each). The V end lost 0 bases, the J end lost 10 bases, and 13 bases lay between the germline ends. This CDR3 has 14 residues. CDR1 WSHSY and CDR2 SAAADI come from the germline V gene. The DNA of the CDR3 is TGCGCCAGCAGTGAGTCGGGAGGGGGCCGGGAGCAGTTCTTC. It encodes CASSESGGGREQFF.